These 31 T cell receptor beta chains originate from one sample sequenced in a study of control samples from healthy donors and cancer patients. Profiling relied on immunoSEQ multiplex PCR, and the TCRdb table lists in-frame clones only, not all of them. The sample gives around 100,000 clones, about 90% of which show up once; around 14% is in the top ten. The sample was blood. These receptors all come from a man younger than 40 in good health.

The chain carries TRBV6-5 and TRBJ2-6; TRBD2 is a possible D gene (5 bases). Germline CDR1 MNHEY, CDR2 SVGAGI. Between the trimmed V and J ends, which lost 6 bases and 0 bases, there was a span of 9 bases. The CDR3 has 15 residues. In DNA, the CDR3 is TGTGCCAGCAGCCGGGAAACCTCTGGGGCCAACGTCCTGACTTTC. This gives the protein CASSRETSGANVLTF.

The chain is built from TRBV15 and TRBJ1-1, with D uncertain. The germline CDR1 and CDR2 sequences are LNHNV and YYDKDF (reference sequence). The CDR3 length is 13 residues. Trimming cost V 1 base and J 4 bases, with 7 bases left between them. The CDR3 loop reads CATSRGSFTEAFF. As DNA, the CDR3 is TGTGCCACCAGCAGAGGTAGCTTCACTGAAGCTTTCTTT.

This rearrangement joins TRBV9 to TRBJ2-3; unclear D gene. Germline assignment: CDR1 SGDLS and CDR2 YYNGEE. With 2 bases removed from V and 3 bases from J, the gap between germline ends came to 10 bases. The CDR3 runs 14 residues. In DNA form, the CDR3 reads TGTGCCAGCAGCGTGGCTATGATAACAGATACGCAGTATTTT. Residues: CASSVAMITDTQYF.

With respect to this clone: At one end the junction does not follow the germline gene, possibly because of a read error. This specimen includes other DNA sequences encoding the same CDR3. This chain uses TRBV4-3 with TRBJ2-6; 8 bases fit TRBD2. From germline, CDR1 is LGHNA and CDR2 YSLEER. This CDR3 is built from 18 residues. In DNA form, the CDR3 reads TGCGCCAGCAGCCAGCGGGAGGCTTTCAGCTCTGGGGCCAACGTCCTGACCTTC. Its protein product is CASSQREAFSSGANVLTF.

CDR3 protein: CASSLALDLDTQYF. The CDR3 coding sequence is TGTGCCAGCAGCTTAGCGCTAGACCTTGATACGCAGTATTTT. The chain joins TRBV7-2 to TRBJ2-3; no reliable D call. Germline V CDR1 and CDR2: SGHTA, FQGNSA. CDR3 length equals 14 residues. V was pared by 0 bases and J by 6 bases, with 10 bases between.

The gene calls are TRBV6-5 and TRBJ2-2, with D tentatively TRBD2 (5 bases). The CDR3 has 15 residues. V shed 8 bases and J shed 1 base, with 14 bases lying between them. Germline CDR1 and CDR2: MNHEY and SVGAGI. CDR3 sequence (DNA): TGTGCCAGCCCATCTTGGGAGAAGAACACCGGGGAGCTGTTTTTT. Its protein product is CASPSWEKNTGELFF.

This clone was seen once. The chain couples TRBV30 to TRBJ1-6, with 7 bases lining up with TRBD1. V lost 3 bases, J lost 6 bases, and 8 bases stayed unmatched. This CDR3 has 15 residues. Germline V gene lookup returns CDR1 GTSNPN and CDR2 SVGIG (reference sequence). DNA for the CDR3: TGTGCCTGGAGCGCCCGGACAGGCACTAATTCACCCCTCCACTTT. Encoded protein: CAWSARTGTNSPLHF.

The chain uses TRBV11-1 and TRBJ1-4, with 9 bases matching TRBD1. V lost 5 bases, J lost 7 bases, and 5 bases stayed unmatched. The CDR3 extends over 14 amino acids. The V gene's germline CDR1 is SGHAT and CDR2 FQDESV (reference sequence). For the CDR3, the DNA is TGTGCCAGCAGCCGGACAGGGGAAGGTGAAAAACTGTTTTTT. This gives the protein CASSRTGEGEKLFF.

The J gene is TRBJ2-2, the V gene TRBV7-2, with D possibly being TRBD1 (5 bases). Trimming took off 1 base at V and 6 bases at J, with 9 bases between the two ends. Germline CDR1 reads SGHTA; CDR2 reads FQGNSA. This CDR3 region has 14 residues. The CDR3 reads CASSLEGFSGELFF. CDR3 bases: TGTGCCAGCAGCTTAGAGGGGTTTTCCGGGGAGCTGTTTTTT.

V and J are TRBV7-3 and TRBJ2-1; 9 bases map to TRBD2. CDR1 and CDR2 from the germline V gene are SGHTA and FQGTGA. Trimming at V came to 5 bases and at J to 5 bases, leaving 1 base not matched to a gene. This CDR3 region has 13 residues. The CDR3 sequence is CASSPSGNNEQFF. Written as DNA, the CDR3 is TGTGCCAGCAGCCCTAGCGGGAACAATGAGCAGTTCTTC.

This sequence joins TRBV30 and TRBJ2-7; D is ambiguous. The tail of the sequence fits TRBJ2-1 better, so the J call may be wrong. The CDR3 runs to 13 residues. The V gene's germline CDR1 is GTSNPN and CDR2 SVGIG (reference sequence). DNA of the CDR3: TGTGCCTGGAGTGTGGCTAGCTACAATGAGCAGTTCTTC. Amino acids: CAWSVASYNEQFF.

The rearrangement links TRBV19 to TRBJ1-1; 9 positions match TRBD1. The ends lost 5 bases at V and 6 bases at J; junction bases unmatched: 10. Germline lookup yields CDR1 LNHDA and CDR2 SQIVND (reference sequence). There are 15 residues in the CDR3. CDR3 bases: TGTGCCAGTAGTCCCTGGACAGGGGCGACCTCTGAAGCTTTCTTT. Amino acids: CASSPWTGATSEAFF.

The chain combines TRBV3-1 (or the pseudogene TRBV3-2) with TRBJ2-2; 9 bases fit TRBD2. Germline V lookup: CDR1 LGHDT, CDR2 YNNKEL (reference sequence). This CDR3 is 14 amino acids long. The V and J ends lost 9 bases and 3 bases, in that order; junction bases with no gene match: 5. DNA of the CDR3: TGTGCCAGTAATAGCGGGAGTGACACCGGGGAGCTGTTTTTT. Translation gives CASNSGSDTGELFF.

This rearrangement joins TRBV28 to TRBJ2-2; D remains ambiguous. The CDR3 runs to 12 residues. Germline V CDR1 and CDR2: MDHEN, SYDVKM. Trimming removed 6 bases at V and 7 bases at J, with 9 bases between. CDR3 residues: CASSPTGGELFF. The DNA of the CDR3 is TGTGCCAGCAGCCCTACGGGCGGGGAGCTGTTTTTT.

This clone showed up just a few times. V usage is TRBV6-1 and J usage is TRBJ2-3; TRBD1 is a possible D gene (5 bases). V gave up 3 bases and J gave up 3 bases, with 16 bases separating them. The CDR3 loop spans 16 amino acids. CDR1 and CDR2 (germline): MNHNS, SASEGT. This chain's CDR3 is CASSDIRGKGTDTQYF. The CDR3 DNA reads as TGTGCCAGCAGTGACATTAGGGGTAAGGGGACAGATACGCAGTATTTT.

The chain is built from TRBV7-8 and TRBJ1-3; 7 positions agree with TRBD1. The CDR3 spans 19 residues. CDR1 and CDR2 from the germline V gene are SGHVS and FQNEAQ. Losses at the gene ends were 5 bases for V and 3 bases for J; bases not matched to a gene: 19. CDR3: CASSPQTTLGRTGGNTIYF. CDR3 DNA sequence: TGTGCCAGCAGCCCCCAAACGACCCTCGGCAGGACAGGTGGAAACACCATATATTTT.

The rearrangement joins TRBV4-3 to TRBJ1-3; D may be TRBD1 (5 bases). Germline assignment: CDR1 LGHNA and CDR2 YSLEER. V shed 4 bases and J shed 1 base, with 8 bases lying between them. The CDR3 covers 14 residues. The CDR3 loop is CASSPGHSGNTIYF. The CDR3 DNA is TGCGCCAGCAGCCCAGGGCATTCTGGAAACACCATATATTTT.

The CDR3 is CASSSSRGGTRSTEAFF. The DNA for the CDR3 is TGTGCCAGCAGCTCTTCACGTGGGGGGACACGATCCACTGAAGCTTTCTTT. The genes are TRBV7-9 and TRBJ1-1; the D gene is possibly TRBD1 (6 bases). Germline-derived CDR1 and CDR2 are SEHNR and FQNEAQ (reference sequence). V was cut by 4 bases and J by 4 bases, with 22 bases left in between. This CDR3 is 17 amino acids long.

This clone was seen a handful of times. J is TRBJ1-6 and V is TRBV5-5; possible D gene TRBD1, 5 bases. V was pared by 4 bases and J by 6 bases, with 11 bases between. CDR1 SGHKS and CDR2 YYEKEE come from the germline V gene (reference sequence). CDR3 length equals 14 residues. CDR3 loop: CASSGAVVNSPLHF. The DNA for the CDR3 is TGTGCCAGCAGCGGGGCAGTAGTTAATTCACCCCTCCACTTT.

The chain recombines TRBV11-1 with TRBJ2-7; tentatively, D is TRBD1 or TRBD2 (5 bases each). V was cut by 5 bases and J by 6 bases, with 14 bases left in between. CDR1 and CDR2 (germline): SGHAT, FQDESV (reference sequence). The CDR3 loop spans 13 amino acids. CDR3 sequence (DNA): TGTGCCAGCAGCGGGACGTCGGTCGCCGAGCAGTACTTC. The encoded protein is CASSGTSVAEQYF.

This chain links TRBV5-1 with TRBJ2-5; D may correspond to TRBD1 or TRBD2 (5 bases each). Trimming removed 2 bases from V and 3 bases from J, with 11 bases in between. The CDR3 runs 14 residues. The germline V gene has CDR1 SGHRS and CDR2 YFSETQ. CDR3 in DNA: TGCGCCAGCAGCTTTATGGGGGAGAAAGAGACCCAGTACTTC. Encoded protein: CASSFMGEKETQYF.

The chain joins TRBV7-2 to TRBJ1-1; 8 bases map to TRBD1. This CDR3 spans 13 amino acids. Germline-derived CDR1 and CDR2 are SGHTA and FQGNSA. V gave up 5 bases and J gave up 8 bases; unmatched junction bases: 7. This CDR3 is CASSNRQGMEAFF. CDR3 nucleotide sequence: TGTGCCAGCAGCAACCGACAGGGGATGGAAGCTTTCTTT.

The CDR3 here is CASSRGFNYGYTF. The CDR3 DNA reads TGTGCCAGCAGTCGCGGGTTCAACTATGGCTACACCTTC. The chain carries TRBV6-4 and TRBJ1-2, with no clear D. Per the germline V gene, CDR1 is MRHNA and CDR2 is SNTAGT. CDR3 length: 13 residues. V was trimmed by 5 bases and J by 2 bases, leaving 9 bases between them.

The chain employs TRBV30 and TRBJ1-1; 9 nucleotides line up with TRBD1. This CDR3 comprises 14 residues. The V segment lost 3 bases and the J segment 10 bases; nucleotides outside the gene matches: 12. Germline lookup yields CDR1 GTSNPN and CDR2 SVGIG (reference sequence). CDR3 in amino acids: CAWRAERGQGLAFF. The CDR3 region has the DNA TGTGCCTGGAGGGCCGAAAGGGGACAGGGCCTAGCTTTCTTT.

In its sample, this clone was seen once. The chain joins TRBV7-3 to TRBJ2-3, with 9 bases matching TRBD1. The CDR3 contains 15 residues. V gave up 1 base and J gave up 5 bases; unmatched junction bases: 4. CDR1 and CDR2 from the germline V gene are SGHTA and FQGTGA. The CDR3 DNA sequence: TGTGCCAGCAGCTTAATGGGACAGGGTGGAGATACGCAGTATTTT. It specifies CASSLMGQGGDTQYF. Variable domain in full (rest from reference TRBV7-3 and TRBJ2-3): GAGVSQTPSNKVTEKGKYVELRCDPISGHTALYWYRQSLGQGPEFLIYFQGTGAADDSGLPNDRFFAVRPEGSVSTLKIQRTERGDSAVYLCASSLMGQGGDTQYFGPGTRLTVL.

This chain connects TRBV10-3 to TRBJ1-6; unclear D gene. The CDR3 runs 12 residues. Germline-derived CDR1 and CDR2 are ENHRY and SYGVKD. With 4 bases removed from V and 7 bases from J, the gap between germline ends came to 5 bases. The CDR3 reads CAISALNSPLHF. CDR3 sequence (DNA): TGTGCCATCAGTGCCTTGAATTCACCCCTCCACTTT.

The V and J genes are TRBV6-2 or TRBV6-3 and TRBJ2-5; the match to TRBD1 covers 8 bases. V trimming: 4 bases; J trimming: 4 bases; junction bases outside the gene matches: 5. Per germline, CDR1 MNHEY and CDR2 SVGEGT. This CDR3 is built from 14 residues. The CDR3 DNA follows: TGTGCCAGCAGTTCCGGACAGGGTGGAGAGACCCAGTACTTC. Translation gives CASSSGQGGETQYF.

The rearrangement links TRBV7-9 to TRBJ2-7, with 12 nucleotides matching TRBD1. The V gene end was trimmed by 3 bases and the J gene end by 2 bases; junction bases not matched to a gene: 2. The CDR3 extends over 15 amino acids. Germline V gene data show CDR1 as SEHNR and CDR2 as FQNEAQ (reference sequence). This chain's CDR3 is CASSFGTGGPYEQYF. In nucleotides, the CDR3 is TGTGCCAGCAGCTTCGGGACAGGGGGCCCCTACGAGCAGTACTTC.

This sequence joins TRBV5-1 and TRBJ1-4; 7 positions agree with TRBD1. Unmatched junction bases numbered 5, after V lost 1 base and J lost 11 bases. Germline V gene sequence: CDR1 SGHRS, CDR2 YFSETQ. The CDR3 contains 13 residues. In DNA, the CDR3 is TGCGCCAGCAGCTTGACCCAACAGGGGAAACTGTTTTTT. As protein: CASSLTQQGKLFF.

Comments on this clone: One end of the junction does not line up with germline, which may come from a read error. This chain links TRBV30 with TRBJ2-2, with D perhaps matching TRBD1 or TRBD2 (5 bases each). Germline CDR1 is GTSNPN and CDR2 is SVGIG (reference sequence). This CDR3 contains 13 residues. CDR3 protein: CAWSVRGAGKLFF. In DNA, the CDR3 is TGTGCCTGGAGTGTACGTGGGGCCGGGAAGCTGTTTTTT.

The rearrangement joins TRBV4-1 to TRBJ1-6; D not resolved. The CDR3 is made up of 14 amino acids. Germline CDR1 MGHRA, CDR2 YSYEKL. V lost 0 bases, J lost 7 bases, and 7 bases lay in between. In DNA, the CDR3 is TGCGCCAGCAGCCAAGATCCCGGGAATTCACCCCTCCACTTT. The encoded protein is CASSQDPGNSPLHF.